This TCR beta chain is from a study of cytomegalovirus exposure and HLA in healthy donors. Points from the study as a whole: In an earlier analysis, about 87% or about 30%: the productive usage of most TCR beta V segments.

As concerns this clone: Its antigen is as yet unknown.

PCR involved 60 Vbeta and 13 Jbeta primers. Sequenced by immunoSEQ multiplex PCR; TCRdb stores in-frame clones only, minus some. This sample has approximately 130,000 clones, with about four fifths found just once. V lost 6 bases and J lost 4; bases outside the gene matches: 5. The CDR3 extends over 14 amino acids. Germline V gene sequence: CDR1 LNHDA, CDR2 SQIVND (reference sequence). The source of this sequence is a woman between 18 and 29 years old in good health and CMV-seronegative. V and J are TRBV19 and TRBJ2-1; 8 nucleotides agree with TRBD1. The sequenced material came from PBMCs. CDR3 sequence reads: CASRTGTGYNEQFF. The CDR3 DNA reads as TGTGCCAGTAGGACCGGGACAGGTTACAATGAGCAGTTCTTC.